Reported below is one T cell receptor (beta chain). Its antigen is currently not known. The record has no base qualities; no much larger clone is one base away. The immunoSEQ Assay, a bias-controlled multiplex PCR, was used to amplify TCRbeta CDR3 regions from genomic DNA. Processing in the source paper ran as follows. The number of nucleated cells in each sample was estimated from the amplification of reference gene primers within the assay. To quantify the absolute abundance of each unique TCRbeta CDR3 rearrangement, sequence reads were collapsed and filtered. For each sample, productive Simpson clonality was calculated by taking the square root of Simpson's diversity index across productive rearrangements. In TCRdb, the immuneACCESS table is reduced to in-frame sequences with V and J assigned. These tables do not hold every clone; where another copy was compared, an unresolved V gene accounts for under half, and the others remain unexplained. Clone size and V and J calls were adopted from that table, with D and trimming inferred from the DNA. The sample table records over 200,000 clones; around four fifths of these occur just once. Roughly 5.8% of the sample lies in the top ten.

The CDR3 numbers 18 residues from cysteine through phenylalanine. The only DNA kept is the CDR3, 54 bases in frame from the first base. Sequences SNHLY (CDR1) and FYNNEI (CDR2) are obtained from the germline V gene. The junction shows trimming of 4 bases on V and 4 bases on J, plus 25 bases between the germline ends. This specimen comes from a study of blood T cell repertoires in COVID-19 (dated by TCRdb to about 2020). Concerning the study at large: The collaborator samples originated in the United States, Italy and Spain and spanned the acute and convalescent phases of COVID-19. The prospective study material was composed of cDNA or gDNA derived from T cells, B-cell-depleted T cells, or PBMCs. Subjects who had been exposed to COVID-19, were actively infected with it, or had recovered from it provided the deeply sampled blood TCRbeta repertoires that made up the dataset. The repertoires were made available in a free public database intended to serve as a resource for research on the immune response to SARS-CoV-2. The samples were drawn from the first 160 participants of the ongoing ImmuneRACE study and from more than 1,000 subjects provided by 6 global collaborators. A de-identified subject ID, COVID-19 status, age in years and sex were almost always included in the sample metadata. Where available, HLA class I and class II types were obtained from metadata supplied by the sample provider rather than from assay-based typing. The research as a whole found: Clinical and demographic metadata were provided uncurated, with the amount varying by source and participant.

Whole blood was collected in K2EDTA tubes by collaborating institutions according to the institutions' own protocols. Collaborator samples were shipped for TCRbeta analysis as frozen whole blood, isolated PBMCs, or DNA extracted from either sample type. The TCR originated in a man older than 75 with acute or convalescent COVID-19. The rearrangement joined TRBV2 to TRBJ2-5; possibly the D gene is TRBD1, per 5 matching bases. Sequencing was carried out using peripheral blood. The CDR3 sequence is CASSVTAVIPVSRETQYF. The nucleotides read TGTGCCAGCAGTGTGACAGCCGTAATCCCCGTCTCAAGAGAGACCCAGTACTTC.